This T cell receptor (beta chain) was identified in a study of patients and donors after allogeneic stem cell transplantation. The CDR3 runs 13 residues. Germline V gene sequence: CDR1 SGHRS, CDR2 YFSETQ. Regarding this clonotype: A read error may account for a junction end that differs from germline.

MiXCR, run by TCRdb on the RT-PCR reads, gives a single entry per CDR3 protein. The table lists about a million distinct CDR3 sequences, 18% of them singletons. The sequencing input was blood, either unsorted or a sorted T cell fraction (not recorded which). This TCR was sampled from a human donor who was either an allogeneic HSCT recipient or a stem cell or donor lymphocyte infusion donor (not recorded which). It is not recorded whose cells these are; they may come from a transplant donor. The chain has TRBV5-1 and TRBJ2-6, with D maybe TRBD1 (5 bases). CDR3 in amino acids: CASTLDRANVLTF. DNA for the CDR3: TGCGCCAGCACCTTGGACAGGGCCAACGTCCTGACTTTC.